The source of this TCR beta chain is a study of cytomegalovirus exposure and HLA in healthy donors. Use of 60 Vbeta and 13 Jbeta primers characterized the PCR. Using immunoSEQ multiplex PCR, the repertoire was profiled, and TCRdb retains in-frame clones only, with some absent. The sample lists 93,000 or so clones; over 70% were seen once. The junction had 7 bases not matched to a gene; V was cut back by 0 bases and J by 1 base. Germline V gene lookup returns CDR1 MRHNA and CDR2 SNTAGT. The CDR3 consists of 17 residues. The J gene is TRBJ2-3, the V gene TRBV6-4; 7 nucleotides align to TRBD2. Sample: PBMCs. The TCR sequence derives from a man aged 50 or older in good health and CMV-seropositive. The CDR3 nucleotides are TGTGCCAGCAGTGACTCGACCAGCGGGGAAGGCACAGATACGCAGTATTTT. This codes for CASSDSTSGEGTDTQYF.